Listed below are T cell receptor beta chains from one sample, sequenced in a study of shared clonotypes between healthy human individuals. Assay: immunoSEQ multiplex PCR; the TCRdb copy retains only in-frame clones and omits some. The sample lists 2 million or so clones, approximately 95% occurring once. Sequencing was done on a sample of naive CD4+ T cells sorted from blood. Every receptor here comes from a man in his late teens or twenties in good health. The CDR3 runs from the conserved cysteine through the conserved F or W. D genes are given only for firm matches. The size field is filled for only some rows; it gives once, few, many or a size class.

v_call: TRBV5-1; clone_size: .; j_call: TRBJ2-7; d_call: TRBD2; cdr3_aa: CASSLSLAETYEQYF; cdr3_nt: TGCGCCAGCAGCTTGTCCCTAGCGGAGACCTACGAGCAGTACTTC
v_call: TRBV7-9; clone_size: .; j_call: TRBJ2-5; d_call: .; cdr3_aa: CASSLEGRYQGTQYF; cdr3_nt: TGTGCCAGCAGCTTAGAGGGCCGGTACCAAGGGACCCAGTACTTC
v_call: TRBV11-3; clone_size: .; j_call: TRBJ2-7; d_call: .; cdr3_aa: CASSPNRASYEQYF; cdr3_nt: TGTGCCAGCAGCCCAAACAGGGCCTCCTACGAGCAGTACTTC
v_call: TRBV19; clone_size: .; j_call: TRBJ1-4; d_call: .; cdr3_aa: CASSILVTVATNEKLFF; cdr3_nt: TGTGCCAGTAGTATTCTGGTAACAGTTGCAACTAATGAAAAACTGTTTTTT
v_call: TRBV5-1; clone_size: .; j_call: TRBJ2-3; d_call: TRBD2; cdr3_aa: CASSSGLAGTSTDTQYF; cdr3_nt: TGCGCCAGCAGCTCGGGACTAGCGGGGACTAGCACAGATACGCAGTATTTT
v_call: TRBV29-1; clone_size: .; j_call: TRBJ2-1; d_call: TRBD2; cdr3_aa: CSARAGVPDEQFF; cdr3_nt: TGCAGCGCTAGAGCGGGAGTCCCGGATGAGCAGTTCTTC
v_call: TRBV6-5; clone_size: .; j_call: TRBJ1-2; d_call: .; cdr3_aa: CASSYPGQDYGYTF; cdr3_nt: TGTGCCAGCAGTTACCCCGGGCAGGATTATGGCTACACCTTC
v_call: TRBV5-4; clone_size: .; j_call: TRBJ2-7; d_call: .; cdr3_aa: CASSLIDLDEQYF; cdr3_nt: TGTGCCAGCAGCTTAATAGACCTCGACGAGCAGTACTTC
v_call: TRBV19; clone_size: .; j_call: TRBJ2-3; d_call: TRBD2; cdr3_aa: CASSKLGTSAPDTQYF; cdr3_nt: TGTGCCAGTAGTAAATTGGGAACTAGCGCTCCAGATACGCAGTATTTT
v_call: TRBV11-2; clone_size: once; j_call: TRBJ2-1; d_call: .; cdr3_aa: CASSLIPQGSSYNEQFF; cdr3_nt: TGTGCCAGCAGCTTAATTCCACAGGGTAGCTCCTACAATGAGCAGTTCTTC
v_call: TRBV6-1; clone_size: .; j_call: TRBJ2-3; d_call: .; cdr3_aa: CATDPDTQYF; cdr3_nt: TGTGCCACCGACCCAGATACGCAGTATTTT
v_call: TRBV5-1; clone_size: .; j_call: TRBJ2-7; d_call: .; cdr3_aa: CASALQGTPYEQYF; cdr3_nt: TGCGCCAGCGCGCTACAGGGAACCCCCTACGAGCAGTACTTC
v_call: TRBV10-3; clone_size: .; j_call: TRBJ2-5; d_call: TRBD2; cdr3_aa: CAISESRLAGRRETQYF; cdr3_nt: TGTGCCATCAGTGAGTCGAGACTAGCGGGACGGCGAGAGACCCAGTACTTC
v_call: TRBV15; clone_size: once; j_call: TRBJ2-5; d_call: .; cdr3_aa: CATSRDLGKQETQYF; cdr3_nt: TGTGCCACCAGCAGAGATCTCGGCAAACAAGAGACCCAGTACTTC
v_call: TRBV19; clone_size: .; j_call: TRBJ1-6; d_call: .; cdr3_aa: CASSSVESSPLHF; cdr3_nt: TGTGCCAGTAGTAGCGTGGAGAGTTCACCCCTCCACTTT
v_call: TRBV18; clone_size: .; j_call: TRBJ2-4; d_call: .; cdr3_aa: CASSGSDGGLAKNIQYF; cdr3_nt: TGTGCCAGCTCAGGATCGGACGGGGGATTAGCCAAAAACATTCAGTACTTC
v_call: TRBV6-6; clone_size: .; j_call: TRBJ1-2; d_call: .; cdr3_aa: CASSYGPGAMEGYTF; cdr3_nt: TGTGCCAGCAGTTACGGACCGGGGGCTATGGAAGGCTACACCTTC
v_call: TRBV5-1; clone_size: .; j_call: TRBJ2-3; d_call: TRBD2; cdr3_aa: CASSTTSGYTDTQYF; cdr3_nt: TGCGCCAGCAGCACGACTAGCGGGTACACAGATACGCAGTATTTT
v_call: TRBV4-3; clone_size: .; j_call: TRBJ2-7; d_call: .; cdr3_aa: CASSPDETALRQATSYEQYF; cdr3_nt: TGCGCCAGCAGCCCTGACGAGACAGCTCTCCGTCAGGCAACCTCCTACGAGCAGTACTTC
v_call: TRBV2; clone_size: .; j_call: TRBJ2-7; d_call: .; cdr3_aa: CASSDGVSYEQYF; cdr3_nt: TGTGCCAGCAGTGACGGGGTCTCCTACGAGCAGTACTTC
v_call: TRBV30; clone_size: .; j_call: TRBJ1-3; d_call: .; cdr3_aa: CAWSLWTFGNTIYF; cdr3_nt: TGTGCCTGGAGTCTTTGGACATTTGGAAACACCATATATTTT
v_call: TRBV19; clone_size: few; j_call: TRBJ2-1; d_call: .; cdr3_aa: CASSPRGVTYNEQFF; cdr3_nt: TGTGCCAGTAGCCCGAGGGGGGTGACCTACAATGAGCAGTTCTTC
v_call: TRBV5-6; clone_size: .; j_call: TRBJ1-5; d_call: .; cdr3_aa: CASSEGGWEQPQHF; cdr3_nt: TGTGCCAGCAGCGAAGGAGGTTGGGAGCAGCCCCAGCATTTT
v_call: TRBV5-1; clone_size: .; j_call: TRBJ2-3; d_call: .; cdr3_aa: CASSWGATDTQYF; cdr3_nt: TGCGCCAGCTCCTGGGGAGCGACAGATACGCAGTATTTT
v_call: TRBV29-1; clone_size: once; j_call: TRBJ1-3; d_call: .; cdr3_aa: CSVEKGNTIYF; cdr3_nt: TGCAGCGTTGAAAAGGGAAACACCATATATTTT
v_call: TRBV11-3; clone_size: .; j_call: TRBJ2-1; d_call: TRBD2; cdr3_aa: CASSTGLAGYNEQFF; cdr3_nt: TGTGCCAGCAGTACAGGACTAGCGGGGTACAATGAGCAGTTCTTC
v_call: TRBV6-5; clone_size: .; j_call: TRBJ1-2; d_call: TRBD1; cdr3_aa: CASSQDRVYGYTF; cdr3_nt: TGTGCCAGCAGCCAGGACAGGGTATATGGCTACACCTTC
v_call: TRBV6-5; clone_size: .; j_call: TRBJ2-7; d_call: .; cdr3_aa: CASGRGNYEQYF; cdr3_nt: TGTGCCAGCGGGCGGGGAAACTACGAGCAGTACTTC
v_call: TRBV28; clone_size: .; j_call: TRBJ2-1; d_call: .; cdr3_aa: CASSPGTPNEQFF; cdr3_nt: TGTGCCAGCAGTCCCGGGACTCCGAATGAGCAGTTCTTC
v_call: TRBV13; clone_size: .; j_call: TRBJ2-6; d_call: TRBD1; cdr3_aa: CASSQLTGGNGANVLTF; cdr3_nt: TGTGCCAGCAGCCAGCTGACAGGGGGTAATGGGGCCAACGTCCTGACTTTC
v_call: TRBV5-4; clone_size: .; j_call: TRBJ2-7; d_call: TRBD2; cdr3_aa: CASSISGTSAEQYF; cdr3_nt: TGTGCCAGCAGCATATCCGGGACTAGTGCCGAGCAGTACTTC
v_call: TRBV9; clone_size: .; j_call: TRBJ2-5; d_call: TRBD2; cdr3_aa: CASSVQRDPQETQYF; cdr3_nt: TGTGCCAGCAGCGTACAGCGGGACCCCCAAGAGACCCAGTACTTC
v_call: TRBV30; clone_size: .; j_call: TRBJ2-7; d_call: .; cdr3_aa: CAWSVPDGSSYEQYF; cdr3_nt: TGTGCCTGGAGTGTTCCGGACGGGAGCTCCTACGAGCAGTACTTC
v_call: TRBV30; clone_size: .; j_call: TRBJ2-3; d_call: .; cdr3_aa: CAWSARPPRTDTQYF; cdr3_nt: TGTGCCTGGAGTGCCCGGCCCCCCAGGACAGATACGCAGTATTTT
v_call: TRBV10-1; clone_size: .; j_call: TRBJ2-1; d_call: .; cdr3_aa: CASSESLGPYNEQFF; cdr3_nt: TGCGCCAGCAGTGAAAGTTTGGGGCCCTACAATGAGCAGTTCTTC
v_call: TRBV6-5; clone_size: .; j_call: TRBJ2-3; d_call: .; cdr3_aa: CASSYSTGGSTDTQYF; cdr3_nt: TGTGCCAGCAGTTACTCGACCGGGGGAAGCACAGATACGCAGTATTTT
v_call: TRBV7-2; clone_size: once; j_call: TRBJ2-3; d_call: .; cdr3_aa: CASSRLRARNTDTQYF; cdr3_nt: TGTGCCAGCAGCCGCCTTCGGGCGAGGAACACAGATACGCAGTATTTT
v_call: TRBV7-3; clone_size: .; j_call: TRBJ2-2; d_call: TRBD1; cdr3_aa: CASSFAGQGAGGELFF; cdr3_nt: TGTGCCAGCAGTTTTGCGGGACAGGGGGCTGGCGGGGAGCTGTTTTTT
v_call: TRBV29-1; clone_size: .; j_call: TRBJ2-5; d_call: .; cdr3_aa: CSVLTGQKTQYF; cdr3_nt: TGCAGCGTCCTAACAGGGCAGAAGACCCAGTACTTC
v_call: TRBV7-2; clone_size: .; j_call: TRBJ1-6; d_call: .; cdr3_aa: CASSLVWAGTNSPLHF; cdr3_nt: TGTGCCAGCAGCTTAGTTTGGGCAGGGACCAATTCACCCCTCCACTTT
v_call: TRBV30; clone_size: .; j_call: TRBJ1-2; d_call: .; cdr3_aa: CAWSVNSGIYGYTF; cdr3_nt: TGTGCCTGGAGTGTAAATAGTGGGATCTATGGCTACACCTTC
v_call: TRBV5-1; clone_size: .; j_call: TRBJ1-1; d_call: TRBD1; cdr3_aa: CASSHGQGNTEAFF; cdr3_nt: TGCGCCAGCAGCCATGGACAGGGAAACACTGAAGCTTTCTTT
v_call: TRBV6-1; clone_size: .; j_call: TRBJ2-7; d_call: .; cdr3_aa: CASSDPTGSKPYEQYF; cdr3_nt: TGTGCCAGCAGTGACCCAACAGGGAGCAAGCCCTACGAGCAGTACTTC
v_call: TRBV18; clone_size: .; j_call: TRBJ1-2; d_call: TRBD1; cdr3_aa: CASSPEGIDRGPGYTF; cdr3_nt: TGTGCCAGCTCACCAGAGGGGATAGACAGGGGTCCTGGCTACACCTTC
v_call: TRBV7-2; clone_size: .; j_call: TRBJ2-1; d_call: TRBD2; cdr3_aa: CASSATGTSGHDRNEQFF; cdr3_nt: TGTGCCAGCAGCGCAACCGGGACTAGCGGCCATGATAGGAATGAGCAGTTCTTC
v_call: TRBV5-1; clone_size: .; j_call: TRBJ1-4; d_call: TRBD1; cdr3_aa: CASSLAAGGGEKLFF; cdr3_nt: TGCGCCAGCAGCTTGGCTGCAGGGGGTGGGGAAAAACTGTTTTTT
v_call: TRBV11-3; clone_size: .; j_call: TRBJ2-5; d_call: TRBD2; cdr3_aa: CASSLGSGGQETQYF; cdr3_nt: TGTGCCAGCAGCTTAGGTAGCGGGGGGCAAGAGACCCAGTACTTC
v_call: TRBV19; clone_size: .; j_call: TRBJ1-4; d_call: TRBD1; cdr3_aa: CASSPLDRVDNEKLFF; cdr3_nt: TGTGCCAGTAGTCCCCTCGACAGGGTAGATAATGAAAAACTGTTTTTT
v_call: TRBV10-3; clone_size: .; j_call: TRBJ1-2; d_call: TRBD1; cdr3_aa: CAITPGTGVSMNYGYTF; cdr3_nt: TGTGCCATCACCCCCGGGACAGGGGTATCGATGAACTATGGCTACACCTTC
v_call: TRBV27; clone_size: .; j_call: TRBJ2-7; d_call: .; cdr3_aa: CASSLRGGYEQYF; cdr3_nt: TGTGCCAGCAGTTTAAGGGGAGGTTACGAGCAGTACTTC
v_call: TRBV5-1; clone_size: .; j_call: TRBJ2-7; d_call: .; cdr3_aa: CASSLSEGARYEQYF; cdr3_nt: TGCGCCAGCAGCTTGTCGGAGGGGGCGCGCTACGAGCAGTACTTC